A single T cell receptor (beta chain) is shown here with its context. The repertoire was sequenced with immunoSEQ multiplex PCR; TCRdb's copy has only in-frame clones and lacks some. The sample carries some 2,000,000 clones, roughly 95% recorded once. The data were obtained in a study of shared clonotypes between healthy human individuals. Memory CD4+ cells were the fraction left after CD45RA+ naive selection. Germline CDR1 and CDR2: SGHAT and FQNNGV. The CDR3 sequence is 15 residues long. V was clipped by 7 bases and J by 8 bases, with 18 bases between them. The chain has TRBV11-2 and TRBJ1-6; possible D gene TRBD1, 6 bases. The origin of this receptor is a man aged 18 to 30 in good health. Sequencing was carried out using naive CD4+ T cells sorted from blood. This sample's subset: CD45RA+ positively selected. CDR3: CASTVLAGVDSPLHF. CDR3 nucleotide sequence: TGTGCCAGCACCGTCCTGGCAGGGGTCGATTCACCCCTCCACTTT. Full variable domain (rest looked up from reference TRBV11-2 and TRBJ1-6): EAGVAQSPRYKIIEKRQSVAFWCNPISGHATLYWYQQILGQGPKLLIQFQNNGVVDDSQLPKDRFSAERLKGVDSTLKIQPAKLEDSAVYLCASTVLAGVDSPLHFGNGTRLTVT.